The present T cell receptor (beta chain) was sequenced within a study of cytomegalovirus exposure and HLA in healthy donors. The primer mix had 60 Vbeta and 13 Jbeta primers. The assay was immunoSEQ multiplex PCR, and TCRdb's table has in-frame clones only and misses some. This table holds 120,000 or so clones, around 82% found once. Per the germline V gene, CDR1 is SEHNR and CDR2 is FQNEAQ (reference sequence). The junction had 14 bases not matched to a gene; V was cut back by 5 bases and J by 3 bases. The CDR3 extends over 18 amino acids. Study-level results: The study dropped some indistinguishable V segments, TRBV6-2 and TRBV6-3 among them. An observed cluster of highly shared sequence variants was recorded as a likely sequencing artifact. Analysis was performed later, and it showed HLA-associated TCR beta chains to be more clonally expanded than equally common others.

A word on this clone: What it recognizes is unknown.

The sequence derives from a woman aged 40 to 50 in good health and CMV-seropositive. The rearrangement uses TRBV7-9 and TRBJ2-3; TRBD2 matches at 10 bases. Sequencing was carried out using PBMCs. The CDR3 sequence is CASSHPVRLAGGTDTQYF. CDR3 in DNA: TGTGCCAGCAGCCATCCCGTTAGGTTAGCGGGAGGTACAGATACGCAGTATTTT.